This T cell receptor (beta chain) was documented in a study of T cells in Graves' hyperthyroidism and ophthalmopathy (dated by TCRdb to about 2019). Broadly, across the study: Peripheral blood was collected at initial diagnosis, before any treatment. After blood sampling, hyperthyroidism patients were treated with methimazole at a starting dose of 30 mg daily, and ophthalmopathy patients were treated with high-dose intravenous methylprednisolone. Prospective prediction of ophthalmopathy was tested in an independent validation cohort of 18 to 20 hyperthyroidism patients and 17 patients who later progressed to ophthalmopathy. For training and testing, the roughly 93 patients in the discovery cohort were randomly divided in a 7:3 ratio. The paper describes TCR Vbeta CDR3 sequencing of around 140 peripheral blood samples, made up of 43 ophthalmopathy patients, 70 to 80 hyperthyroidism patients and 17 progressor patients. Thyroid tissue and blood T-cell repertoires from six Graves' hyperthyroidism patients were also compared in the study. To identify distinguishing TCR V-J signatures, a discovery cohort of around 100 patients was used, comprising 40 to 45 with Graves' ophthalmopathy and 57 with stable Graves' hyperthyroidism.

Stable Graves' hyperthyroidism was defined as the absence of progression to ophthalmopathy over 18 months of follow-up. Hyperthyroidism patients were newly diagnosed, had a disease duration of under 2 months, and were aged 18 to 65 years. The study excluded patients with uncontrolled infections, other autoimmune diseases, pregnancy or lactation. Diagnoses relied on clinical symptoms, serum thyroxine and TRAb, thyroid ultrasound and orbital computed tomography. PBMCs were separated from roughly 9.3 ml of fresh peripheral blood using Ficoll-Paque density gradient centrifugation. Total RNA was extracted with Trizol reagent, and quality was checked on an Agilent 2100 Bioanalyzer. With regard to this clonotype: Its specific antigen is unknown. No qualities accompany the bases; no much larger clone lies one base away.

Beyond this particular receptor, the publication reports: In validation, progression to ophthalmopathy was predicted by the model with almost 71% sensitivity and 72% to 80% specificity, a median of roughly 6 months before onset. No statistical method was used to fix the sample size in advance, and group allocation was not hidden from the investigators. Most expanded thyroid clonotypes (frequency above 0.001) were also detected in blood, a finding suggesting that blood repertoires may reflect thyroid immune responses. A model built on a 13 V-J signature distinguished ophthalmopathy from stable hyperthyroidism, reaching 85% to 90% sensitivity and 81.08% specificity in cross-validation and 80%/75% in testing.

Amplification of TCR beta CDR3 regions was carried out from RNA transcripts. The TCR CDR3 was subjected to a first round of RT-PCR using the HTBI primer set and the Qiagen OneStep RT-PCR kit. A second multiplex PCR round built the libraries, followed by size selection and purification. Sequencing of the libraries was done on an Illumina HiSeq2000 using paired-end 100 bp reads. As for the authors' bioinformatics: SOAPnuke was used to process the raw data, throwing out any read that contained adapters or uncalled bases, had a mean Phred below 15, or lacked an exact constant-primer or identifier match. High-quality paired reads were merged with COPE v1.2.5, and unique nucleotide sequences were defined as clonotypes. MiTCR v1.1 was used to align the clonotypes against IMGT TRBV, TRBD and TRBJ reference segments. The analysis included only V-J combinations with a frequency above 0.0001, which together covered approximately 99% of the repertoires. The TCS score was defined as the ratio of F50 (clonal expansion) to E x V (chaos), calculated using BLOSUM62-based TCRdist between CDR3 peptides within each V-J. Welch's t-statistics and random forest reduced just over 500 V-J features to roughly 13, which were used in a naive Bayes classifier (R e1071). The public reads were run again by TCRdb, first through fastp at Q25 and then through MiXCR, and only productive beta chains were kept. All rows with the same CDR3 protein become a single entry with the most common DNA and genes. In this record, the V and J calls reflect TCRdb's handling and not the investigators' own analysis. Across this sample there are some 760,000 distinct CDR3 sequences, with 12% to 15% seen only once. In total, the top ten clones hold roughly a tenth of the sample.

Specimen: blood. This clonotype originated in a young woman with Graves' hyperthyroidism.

CDR3 sequence: CSARHLLQGSSYEQYF. The DNA reads TGCAGTGCTAGACACCTCCTACAGGGAAGCTCCTACGAGCAGTACTTC. The chain employs TRBV20-1 and TRBJ2-7; TRBD1 is perhaps the D gene, given 6 matching bases. Counted from cysteine to phenylalanine, this CDR3 has 16 amino acids. Of the read, only the CDR3 DNA is kept; its 48 bases are in frame from base 1. V is clipped by 2 bases and J by 0 bases, and the sequence between their germline boundaries is 17 bases long. Based on the germline V gene (reference sequence), the CDR1 and CDR2 sequences are DFQATT and SNEGSKA.